Listed below are T cell receptor beta chains from one sample, sequenced in a study of monozygotic twins with inflammatory bowel disease. Reanalyzing the 5' RACE reads, TCRdb keeps one entry per CDR3 protein, without DNA. In total, the table holds about 380,000 distinct CDR3 sequences. Sample: blood. All receptors come from a human donor with ulcerative colitis or Crohn's disease, or a healthy co-twin of an affected twin (not recorded which). CDR3s include the opening cysteine and the closing phenylalanine or tryptophan.

j_gene	v_gene	CDR3aa
TRBJ1-6	TRBV5-6	CASSRGTGFNNSPLHF
TRBJ2-5	TRBV7-9	CASSSATGGRETQYF
TRBJ2-3	TRBV28	CASSSPREGQGADTQYF
TRBJ1-5	TRBV20-1	CSARGPNQPQHF
TRBJ1-6	TRBV7-8	CAGGGEQGGNSPLHF
TRBJ2-5	TRBV7-8	CASSSVGETQYF
TRBJ2-5	TRBV7-3	CASSLTSGGRPSYQETQYF
TRBJ2-4	TRBV20-1	CSARDLRATGLAKNIQYF
TRBJ2-1	TRBV29-1	CSVAPGGIYNEQFF
TRBJ2-7	TRBV4-3	CASSQKGGTEQYF
TRBJ2-5	TRBV10-3	CAISGMDSNRETQYF
TRBJ2-1	TRBV7-3	CASSKESSYNEQFF
TRBJ1-2	TRBV6-1	CASSEEATGAYYGYTF
TRBJ1-5	TRBV7-2	CASSPYRDGGQPQHF
TRBJ2-1	TRBV6-1	CASSEDRFSSYNEQFF
TRBJ1-2	TRBV6-1	CASRTGRINSYGYTF
TRBJ2-5	TRBV19	CASSITGSETQYF
TRBJ2-2	TRBV19	CASRYPPRGRGTGELFF
TRBJ1-2	TRBV7-2	CASSLNPGSFYGYTF
TRBJ1-1	TRBV24-1	CATSALGQGKAFF
TRBJ2-2	TRBV11-3	CASSLGLARSGELFF
TRBJ2-7	TRBV4-1	CASSQDRGPRQSYLDEQYF
TRBJ2-3	TRBV28	CASRFGLAGAQDTQYF
TRBJ1-2	TRBV29-1	CSVQGQGRVYGYTF
TRBJ1-4	TRBV2	CASSDMGQGDEKLFF
TRBJ1-6	TRBV18	CASSPPGPVFSPLHF
TRBJ2-3	TRBV18	CASSQTNTDTQYF
TRBJ1-2	TRBV3-1	CASSQASGSGTF
TRBJ2-3	TRBV5-1	CASSLQGPASTDTQYF
TRBJ2-7	TRBV4-2	CASSQEEGREQYF
TRBJ1-5	TRBV6-1	CASRSGNSNQPQHF
TRBJ2-5	TRBV7-6	CASSPGLAGVIKETQYF
TRBJ1-1	TRBV28	CASSIGQGPKAFF
TRBJ2-5	TRBV10-3	CAIGTSTQETQYF
TRBJ1-1	TRBV5-1	CASSFFEKSMNTEAFF